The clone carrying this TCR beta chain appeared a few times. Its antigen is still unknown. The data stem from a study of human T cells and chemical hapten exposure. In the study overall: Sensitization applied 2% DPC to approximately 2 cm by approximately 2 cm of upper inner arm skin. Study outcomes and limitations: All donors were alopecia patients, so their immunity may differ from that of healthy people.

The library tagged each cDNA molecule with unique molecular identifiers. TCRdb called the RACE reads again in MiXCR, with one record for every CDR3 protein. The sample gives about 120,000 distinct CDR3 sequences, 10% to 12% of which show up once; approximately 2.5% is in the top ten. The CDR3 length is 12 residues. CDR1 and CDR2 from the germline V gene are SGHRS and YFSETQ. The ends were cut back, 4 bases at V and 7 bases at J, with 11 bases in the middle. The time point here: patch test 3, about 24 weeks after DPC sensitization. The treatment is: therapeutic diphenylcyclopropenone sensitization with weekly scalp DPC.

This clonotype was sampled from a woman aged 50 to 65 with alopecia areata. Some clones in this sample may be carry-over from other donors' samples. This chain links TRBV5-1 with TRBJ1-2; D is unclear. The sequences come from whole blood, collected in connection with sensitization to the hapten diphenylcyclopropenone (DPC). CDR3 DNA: TGCGCCAGCAGCGGAGACTTGGGTGGCTACACCTTC. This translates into CASSGDLGGYTF.